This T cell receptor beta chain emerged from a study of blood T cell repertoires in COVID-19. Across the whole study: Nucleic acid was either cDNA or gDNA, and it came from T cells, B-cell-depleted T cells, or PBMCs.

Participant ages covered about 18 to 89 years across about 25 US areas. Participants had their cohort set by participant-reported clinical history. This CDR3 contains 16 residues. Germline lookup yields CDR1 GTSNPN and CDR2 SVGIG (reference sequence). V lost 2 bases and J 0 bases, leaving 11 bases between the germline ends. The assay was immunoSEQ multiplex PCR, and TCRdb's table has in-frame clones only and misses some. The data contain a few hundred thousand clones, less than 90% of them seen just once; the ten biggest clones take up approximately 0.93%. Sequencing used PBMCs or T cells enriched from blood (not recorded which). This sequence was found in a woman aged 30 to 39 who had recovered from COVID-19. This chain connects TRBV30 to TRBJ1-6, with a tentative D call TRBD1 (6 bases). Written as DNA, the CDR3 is TGTGCCTGGAGTCGGACAGACCTCTCCTATAATTCACCCCTCCACTTT. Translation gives CAWSRTDLSYNSPLHF.